This TCR beta chain is from a study of identical twins (dated by TCRdb to about 2016). With regard to the full study: To test whether fetal clonotypes persist, the study used deep sequencing on TCR alpha and beta repertoires from monozygotic twins, unrelated adults of various ages, and cord blood. To rule out contamination, replicate twin experiments were performed at different times with different library preparation protocols. Findings and caveats that apply to the study as a whole: Invariant T cells such as MAIT and iNKT could partly confound zero-insertion analyses, though diverse VJ usage argued against this for most clonotypes. Because the same donors could not be followed over many years, conclusions were based on cross-sectional statistical analysis. Excess twin sharing in beta out-of-frame sequences was weaker because fewer shared sequences lowered the signal-to-noise ratio. Out-of-frame TCR alpha sequences shared between twins showed an excess of low generation-probability sequences compared with coincidental sharing between unrelated individuals. Abundant cord blood beta clonotypes had fewer insertions, young adult naive repertoires showed a similar but weaker trend, and memory repertoires showed no such trend. Recombination models systematically underestimated out-of-frame TCR alpha sharing in monozygotic twins but agreed with sharing between unrelated individuals.

The junction shows trimming of 5 bases on V and 2 bases on J, and the gene matches do not reach 1 base of it. The germline V gene (reference sequence) supplies CDR1 DFQATT and CDR2 SNEGSKA. The CDR3 runs 13 amino acids, cysteine and phenylalanine included. Of all the DNA, just the CDR3 is kept, 39 bases in frame from base 1. All donors were healthy Caucasians. The twin cohort comprised three pairs of female monozygotic twins, all aged about 18 to 30 years. RNA for TCR libraries was isolated from peripheral blood mononuclear cells. Remarks on this clonotype: No antigen is known for it. No quality values exist for individual bases; no much larger clone is one base distant.

The library relied on 5' RACE. Sequenced using an Illumina HiSeq 2000. Template switching introduced a universal primer binding site; the final cDNA contained a unique molecular identifier, enabling accurate counting of TCR cDNA molecules. First-strand cDNA for TCR alpha and beta chains was synthesized from specific primers in the conserved constant-segment region. To control for contamination, each cDNA library was double barcoded with a SMART-Mk sample barcode plus Illumina barcodes. TruSeq adapter sequences, together with Illumina sample barcodes, were added in two successive PCR steps. The Illumina HiSeq platform was used with custom primers to sequence TCR alpha and beta cDNA libraries. In the original analysis: Raw reads were processed with MiGEC to extract unique molecular identifiers, and MiXCR was used to determine CDR3 positions. For each individual, recombination models were inferred using an EM algorithm with the repgenHMM and IGoR tools. The analysis of shared clonotypes was done with the tcR package in R, with sharing normalized by the product of cloneset sizes. To study raw recombination free of thymic and clonal selection effects, out-of-frame nonproductive sequences were analyzed. TCRdb ran its own pipeline on the public reads, namely fastp trimming at Q25 and MiXCR clone calling, and kept in-frame beta chains. Every distinct CDR3 protein forms one entry, paired with its most common genes and DNA. These V and J calls derive from TCRdb rather than the authors' analysis. The sample profile shows around 690,000 distinct CDR3 sequences; 21% of them were found once. More than 4% of the sample goes to the ten largest clones.

These data are also associated with another study on T cells expressing NK-cell markers. Taken from the second paper: TCR beta-chain repertoires were profiled in sorted CD3+CD56+NKG2C+, CD3+CD56+NKG2C- and CD3+CD56-NKG2C+ T-cell subsets from seven or eight donors. Of the eight sequenced donors, seven were found to be HCMV-seropositive and one was found to be HCMV-seronegative. In several experiments an anti-gammadeltaTCR antibody was added to restrict sorting to alphabetaTCR-expressing T cells. In more than five donors, the dominant CD3+CD56+NKG2C+ clonotypes were found to rank among the top 10 CD8+ clonotypes and to make up about 1.0-7.0% of CD8+ T cells. Those dominant clonotypes were again the most abundant among CD3+CD56-NKG2C+ cells in a handful of donors, at about 25-60.1%. Whether the expanded NKG2C-expressing T cell clones were specific for HCMV antigens was left unclear. All eight donors whose samples were sequenced were randomly selected healthy volunteers, three of them men and five women. A commercial ELISA kit detecting HCMV-specific IgG in serum was used to determine HCMV serostatus. For five to seven donors, bulk peripheral blood T-cell repertoires were also sequenced from unsorted PBMC. MIGEC was used to demultiplex reads and group reads by UMI, and MiTCR was used to assemble and quantify clonotypes. To exclude erroneous sequences, only TCR cDNA sequences supported by at least two reads were retained. The tcR package was used for downstream repertoire analysis, and clonotypes were matched across fractions by CDR3 nucleotide sequence plus V segment. VDJmatch was used to annotate antigen specificity against VDJdb, with one amino acid substitution in CDR3 permitted.

The receptor's source is a woman younger than 35 in good health. The sequenced sample was PBMCs. The chain joins TRBV20-1 to TRBJ2-3; TRBD1 fits 10 bases in the junction. The CDR3 corresponds to CSAGTGATDTQYF. In nucleotide form, the sequence is TGCAGTGCTGGGACAGGGGCCACAGATACGCAGTATTTT.